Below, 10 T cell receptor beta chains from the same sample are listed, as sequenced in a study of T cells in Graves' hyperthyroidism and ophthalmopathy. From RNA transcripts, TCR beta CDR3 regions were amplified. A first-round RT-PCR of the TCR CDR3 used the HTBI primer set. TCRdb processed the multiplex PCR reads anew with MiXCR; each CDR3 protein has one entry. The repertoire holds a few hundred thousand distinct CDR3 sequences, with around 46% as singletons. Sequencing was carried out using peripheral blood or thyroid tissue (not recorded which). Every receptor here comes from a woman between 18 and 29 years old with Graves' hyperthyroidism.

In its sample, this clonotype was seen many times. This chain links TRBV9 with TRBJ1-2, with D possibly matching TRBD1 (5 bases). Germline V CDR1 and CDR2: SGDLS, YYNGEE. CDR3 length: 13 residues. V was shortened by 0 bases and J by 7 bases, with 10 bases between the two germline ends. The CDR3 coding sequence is TGTGCCAGCAGCGTAGAATGGGGCGGTGGCTACACCTTC. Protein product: CASSVEWGGGYTF.

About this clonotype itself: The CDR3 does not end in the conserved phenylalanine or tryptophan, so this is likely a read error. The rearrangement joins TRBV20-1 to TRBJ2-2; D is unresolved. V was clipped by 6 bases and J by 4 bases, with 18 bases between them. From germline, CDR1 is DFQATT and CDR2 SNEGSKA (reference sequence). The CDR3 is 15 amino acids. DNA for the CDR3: TGCAGTGCCCAGCGTGTAGGGCTGATCACCGGGGAGCTGTTTCTT. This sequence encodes CSAQRVGLITGELFL.

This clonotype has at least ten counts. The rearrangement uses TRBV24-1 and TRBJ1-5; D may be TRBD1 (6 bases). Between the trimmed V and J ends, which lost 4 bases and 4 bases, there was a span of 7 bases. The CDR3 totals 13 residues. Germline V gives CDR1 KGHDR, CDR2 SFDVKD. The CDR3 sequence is CATSDRGNQPQHF. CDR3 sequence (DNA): TGTGCCACCAGTGACAGGGGAAATCAGCCCCAGCATTTT.

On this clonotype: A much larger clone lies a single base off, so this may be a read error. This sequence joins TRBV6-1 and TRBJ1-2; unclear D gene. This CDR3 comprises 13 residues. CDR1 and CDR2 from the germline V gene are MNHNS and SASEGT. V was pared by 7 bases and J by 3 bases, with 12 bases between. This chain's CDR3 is CASTRIEDYGYTF. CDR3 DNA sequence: TGTGCCAGCACACGGATCGAGGACTATGGCTACACCTTC.

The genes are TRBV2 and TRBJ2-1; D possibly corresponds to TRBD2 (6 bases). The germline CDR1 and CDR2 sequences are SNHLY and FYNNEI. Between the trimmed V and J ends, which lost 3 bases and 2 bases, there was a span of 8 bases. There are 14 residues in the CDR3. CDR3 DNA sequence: TGTGCCAGCAGTGAGACTAGTACCTACAATGAGCAGTTCTTC. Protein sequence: CASSETSTYNEQFF.

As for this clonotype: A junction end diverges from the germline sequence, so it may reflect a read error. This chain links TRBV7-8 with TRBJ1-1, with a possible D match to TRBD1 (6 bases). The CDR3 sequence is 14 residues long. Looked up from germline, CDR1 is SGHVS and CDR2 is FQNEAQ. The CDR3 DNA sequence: TGTGCCAGCAGCTGGAACAGGGTGAACACTGAAACTTTCTTT. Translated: CASSWNRVNTETFF.

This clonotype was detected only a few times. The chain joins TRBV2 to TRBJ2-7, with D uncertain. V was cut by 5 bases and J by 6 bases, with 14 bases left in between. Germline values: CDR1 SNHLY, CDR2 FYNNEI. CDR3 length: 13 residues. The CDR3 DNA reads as TGTGCCAGCAGTTTAGCCGGGCCTCGCGAGCAGTACTTC. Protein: CASSLAGPREQYF.

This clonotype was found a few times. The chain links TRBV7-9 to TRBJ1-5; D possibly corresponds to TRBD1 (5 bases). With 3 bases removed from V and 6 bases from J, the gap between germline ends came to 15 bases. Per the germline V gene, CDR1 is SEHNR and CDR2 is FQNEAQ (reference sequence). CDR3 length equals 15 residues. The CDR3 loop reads CASSLSQGKGQPQHF. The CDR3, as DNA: TGTGCCAGCAGCTTGTCCCAGGGTAAAGGTCAGCCCCAGCATTTT.

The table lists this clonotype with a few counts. This chain's CDR3 is CASSRTGGNEQFF. The CDR3, as DNA: TGTGCCAGCAGTCGGACTGGGGGGAATGAGCAGTTCTTC. The V gene is TRBV7-2, the J gene TRBJ2-1; perhaps TRBD2 as D (6 bases). V lost 6 bases and J lost 7, with 13 bases in between. This CDR3 has 13 amino acids. CDR1 and CDR2 (germline): SGHTA, FQGNSA.

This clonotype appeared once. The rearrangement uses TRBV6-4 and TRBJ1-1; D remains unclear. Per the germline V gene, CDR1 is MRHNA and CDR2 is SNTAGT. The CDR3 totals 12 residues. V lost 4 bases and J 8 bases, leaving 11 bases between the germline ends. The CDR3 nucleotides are TGTGCCAGCAGTGTAGACGGGATCGAAGCTTTCTTT. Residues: CASSVDGIEAFF.